These 20 T cell receptor beta chains were sequenced from one sample in a study of T cells in Graves' hyperthyroidism and ophthalmopathy. Template material for amplifying TCR beta CDR3 regions consisted of RNA transcripts. HTBI primers drove first-round RT-PCR of the TCR CDR3. TCRdb processed the multiplex PCR reads anew with MiXCR; each CDR3 protein has one entry. The sample holds 250,000 to 300,000 distinct CDR3 sequences; approximately 18% are singletons and the top ten take roughly 39%. The sequencing input was blood. The source of these receptors is a man aged 50-60 years with Graves' ophthalmopathy.

The chain has TRBV3-1 and TRBJ1-2; TRBD1 matches at 12 bases. The CDR3 runs to 16 residues. After removal of 4 bases from V and 6 bases from J, the junction contained 9 bases not matched to a gene. CDR1 and CDR2 (germline): LGHDT, YNNKEL (reference sequence). DNA for the CDR3: TGTGCCAGCAGCCCCGGCCCGGGACAGGGGGCCGATGGCTACACCTTC. Protein: CASSPGPGQGADGYTF. The full variable domain, rest sourced from reference TRBV3-1 and TRBJ1-2, is DTAVSQTPKYLVTQMGNDKSIKCEQNLGHDTMYWYKQDSKKFLKIMFSYNNKELIINETVPNRFSPKSPDKAHLNLHINSLELGDSAVYFCASSPGPGQGADGYTFGSGTRLTVV.

This clonotype was seen a few times. This rearrangement joins TRBV5-1 to TRBJ2-1, with TRBD2 matching over 7 bases. The germline gives CDR1 SGHRS, CDR2 YFSETQ. V shed 0 bases, J shed 4 bases, and the junction held 4 bases outside the gene matches. This CDR3 comprises 15 residues. In DNA, the CDR3 is TGCGCCAGCAGCTTGGCAGGGACTATATACAATGAGCAGTTCTTC. Translated: CASSLAGTIYNEQFF. Full variable domain (outside the CDR3, taken from reference TRBV5-1 and TRBJ2-1): KAGVTQTPRYLIKTRGQQVTLSCSPISGHRSVSWYQQTPGQGLQFLFEYFSETQRNKGNFPGRFSGRQFSNSRSEMNVSTLELGDSALYLCASSLAGTIYNEQFFGPGTRLTVL.

This clonotype was recorded many times. The chain couples TRBV12-3 or TRBV12-4 to TRBJ2-7; D gene ambiguous. V was shortened by 1 base and J by 4 bases, with 8 bases between the two germline ends. CDR3 size: 13 residues. This CDR3 is CASSLGRPYEQYF. CDR3 nucleotide sequence: TGTGCCAGCAGTTTAGGCAGGCCATACGAGCAGTACTTC.

This clonotype was observed a few times. The chain has TRBV28 and TRBJ2-6, with TRBD1 matching 7 bases. Germline V CDR1 and CDR2: MDHEN, SYDVKM. Losses at the gene ends were 5 bases for V and 4 bases for J; bases not matched to a gene: 5. The CDR3 loop spans 15 amino acids. This CDR3 reads CASSPTGVGANVLTF. The CDR3 bases are TGTGCCAGCAGTCCAACAGGGGTGGGGGCCAACGTCCTGACTTTC.

As concerns this clonotype: Possible read error: a much larger clone is one base away. The chain combines TRBV7-9 with TRBJ2-1; 7 bases align to TRBD2. CDR1 and CDR2 (germline): SEHNR, FQNEAQ (reference sequence). This CDR3 comprises 15 residues. The CDR3 is CASSLEGTTYNEQCF. CDR3 nucleotide sequence: TGTGCCAGCAGCTTAGAAGGGACTACGTACAATGAGCAGTGCTTC.

This clonotype has at least ten counts. This chain connects TRBV12-3 or TRBV12-4 to TRBJ2-6, with D unresolved. This CDR3 is 15 amino acids long. Between the trimmed V and J ends, which lost 3 bases and 2 bases, there was a span of 8 bases. CDR3 in amino acids: CASSFRTTGANVLTF. The CDR3 DNA sequence: TGTGCCAGCAGTTTTAGGACGACTGGGGCCAACGTCCTGACTTTC.

There are a few counts of this clonotype. This rearrangement joins TRBV25-1 to TRBJ2-2; 7 nucleotides align to TRBD1. The CDR3 sequence is 14 residues long. J was trimmed by 3 bases and V by 5 bases; bases with no gene match: 3. Germline lookup yields CDR1 MGHDK and CDR2 SYGVNS. The CDR3 sequence is CASSRQGDTGELFF. CDR3 DNA: TGTGCCAGCAGTCGTCAGGGGGACACCGGGGAGCTGTTTTTT. Full variable domain (missing parts from reference TRBV25-1 and TRBJ2-2): EADIYQTPRYLVIGTGKKITLECSQTMGHDKMYWYQQDPGMELHLIHYSYGVNSTEKGDLSSESTVSRIRTEHFPLTLESARPSHTSQYLCASSRQGDTGELFFGEGSRLTVL.

This clonotype was found once. V gene TRBV28 combines with J gene TRBJ2-5; 10 bases agree with TRBD1. Germline loops: CDR1 MDHEN, CDR2 SYDVKM. The CDR3 is 17 amino acids. The trim removed 4 bases at V and 5 bases at J, leaving 13 bases unmatched. CDR3 amino acids: CASSSASTGGARETQYF. CDR3 coding DNA: TGTGCCAGCAGTTCAGCTTCGACAGGGGGCGCCCGGGAGACCCAGTACTTC. The entire variable domain, with the rest obtained from reference TRBV28 and TRBJ2-5, is as follows: DVKVTQSSRYLVKRTGEKVFLECVQDMDHENMFWYRQDPGLGLRLIYFSYDVKMKEKGDIPEGYSVSREKKERFSLILESASTNQTSMYLCASSSASTGGARETQYFGPGTRLLVL.

This clonotype was counted many times. This rearrangement joins TRBV20-1 to TRBJ2-2, with unresolved D. The germline CDR1 and CDR2 sequences are DFQATT and SNEGSKA (reference sequence). The CDR3 is 12 residues long. Trimming stripped 5 bases from V and 5 bases from J, with 9 bases between. CDR3 amino acids: CSAPRLTGELFF. The CDR3 nucleotides are TGCAGTGCTCCTCGGTTAACCGGGGAGCTGTTTTTT.

This sequence joins TRBV28 and TRBJ1-5; the match to TRBD1 covers 7 bases. V was pared by 7 bases and J by 0 bases, with 9 bases of the junction left unmatched. The CDR3 has 16 amino acids. CDR1 is MDHEN and CDR2 is SYDVKM in the germline V gene. The CDR3 loop is CASTLLDRLSNQPQHF. Here the CDR3 DNA reads TGTGCCAGCACCCTCCTGGACAGGCTTAGCAATCAGCCCCAGCATTTT. The full variable domain, with the rest looked up from reference TRBV28 and TRBJ1-5, is DVKVTQSSRYLVKRTGEKVFLECVQDMDHENMFWYRQDPGLGLRLIYFSYDVKMKEKGDIPEGYSVSREKKERFSLILESASTNQTSMYLCASTLLDRLSNQPQHFGDGTRLSIL.

The J gene is TRBJ2-2, the V gene TRBV6-4; possible D gene TRBD1, 5 bases. V lost 3 bases, J lost 3 bases, and 11 bases lay in between. CDR1 and CDR2 (germline): MRHNA, SNTAGT. The CDR3 is 15 residues long. The CDR3 is CASSEGVVDTGELFF. The CDR3 DNA is TGTGCCAGCAGTGAAGGGGTAGTCGACACCGGGGAGCTGTTTTTT.

In its sample, this clonotype was seen many times. The V and J genes are TRBV7-2 and TRBJ2-3; TRBD2 agrees at 8 bases. Germline CDR1 and CDR2: SGHTA and FQGNSA. There are 16 residues in the CDR3. With 1 base clipped from V and 4 bases from J, the junction kept 7 bases outside the gene matches. The CDR3 nucleotides read TGTGCCAGCAGCTTAGTTGCGGGAGGTTTTTCAGATACGCAGTATTTT. It specifies CASSLVAGGFSDTQYF.

Details on this clonotype: This may come from a read error, since a much larger clone is one base off. This CDR3 fails to terminate in the conserved phenylalanine or tryptophan, so it likely reflects a read error. The chain uses TRBV18 and TRBJ2-7; D may match TRBD1 or TRBD2 (5 bases each). CDR1 KGHSH and CDR2 LQKENI come from the germline V gene. The CDR3 is 15 amino acids. Between the trimmed V and J ends, which lost 4 bases and 0 bases, there was a span of 13 bases. In DNA form, the CDR3 reads TGTGCCAGCTCACGCCGGGACGCCTACTCCTACGAGCAGTACCTC. Protein product: CASSRRDAYSYEQYL.

This clonotype was counted many times. One end of the junction is discordant with germline, which a read error may explain. This chain links TRBV7-2 with TRBJ2-7, with D perhaps given as TRBD1 or TRBD2 (7 bases each). Germline CDR1 is SGHTA and CDR2 is FQGNSA. The CDR3 has 15 residues. The CDR3 sequence is CASRLQGRGPYEQYF. CDR3 sequence (DNA): TGTGCCAGCCGCTTACAGGGGAGGGGTCCCTACGAGCAGTACTTC. The variable domain in full, completed from reference TRBV7-2 and TRBJ2-7, reads GAGVSQSPSNKVTEKGKDVELRCDPISGHTALYWYRQSLGQGLEFLIYFQGNSAPDKSGLPSDRFSAERTGGSVSTLTIQRTQQEDSAVYLCASRLQGRGPYEQYFGPGTRLTVT.

This clonotype was seen a few times. The chain joins TRBV5-5 to TRBJ1-4; D possibly corresponds to TRBD1 (5 bases). Germline-derived CDR1 and CDR2 are SGHKS and YYEKEE (reference sequence). CDR3 size: 15 residues. Trimming shortened V by 3 bases and J by 8 bases, and 17 bases separated the two germline ends. The CDR3 nucleotides read TGTGCCAGCAGCTCACGTCCTGGTGGGGGAGAAAAACTGTTTTTT. This translates into CASSSRPGGGEKLFF.

The chain joins TRBV5-1 to TRBJ2-5, with 7 positions matching TRBD2. The CDR3 loop spans 15 amino acids. Germline V gene lookup returns CDR1 SGHRS and CDR2 YFSETQ. J was trimmed by 8 bases and V by 2 bases; bases with no gene match: 12. Here the CDR3 reads CASSLRIQRGETQYF. CDR3 nucleotides: TGCGCCAGCAGCTTAAGGATTCAACGGGGGGAAACCCAGTACTTC.

This clonotype was detected ten times or more. The rearrangement joins TRBV27 to TRBJ1-1; the match to TRBD1 covers 7 bases. CDR3 length: 17 residues. V shed 6 bases, J shed 1 base, and the junction held 14 bases outside the gene matches. Germline V gene data show CDR1 as MNHEY and CDR2 as SMNVEV (reference sequence). The CDR3 is CASSLYRGPLRNTEAFF. The CDR3 coding sequence is TGTGCCAGCAGCCTTTACAGGGGCCCACTCAGGAACACTGAAGCTTTCTTT.

V gene TRBV28 combines with J gene TRBJ2-7; D not resolved. Trimming took off 5 bases at V and 2 bases at J, with 19 bases between the two ends. The CDR3 runs 16 residues. CDR1 is MDHEN and CDR2 is SYDVKM in the germline V gene. This CDR3 reads CASSPLAGLGTYEQYF. The CDR3 nucleotides are TGTGCCAGCAGTCCCCTTGCTGGGTTAGGAACCTACGAGCAGTACTTC.

This clonotype was recorded a few times. V gene TRBV20-1 combines with J gene TRBJ2-1, with 7 bases lining up with TRBD2. The CDR3 has 15 residues. The V and J ends lost 1 base and 5 bases, in that order; junction bases with no gene match: 8. Germline V CDR1 and CDR2: DFQATT, SNEGSKA (reference sequence). CDR3 amino acids: CSARALLAVHNEQFF. As DNA, the CDR3 is TGCAGTGCTAGAGCCCTTCTAGCGGTCCACAATGAGCAGTTCTTC.

The V call is TRBV7-2, the J call TRBJ2-5; D gene uncertain. Germline CDR1 and CDR2: SGHTA and FQGNSA. V shed 1 base and J shed 1 base, with 10 bases lying between them. The length of the CDR3 is 15 residues. CDR3 in DNA: TGTGCCAGCAGCTTAGGATACCGAGCCCAAGAGACCCAGTACTTC. It translates to CASSLGYRAQETQYF.